This T cell receptor beta chain was sequenced in a study of blood T cell repertoires in COVID-19. Looking at the study overall: Samples of COVID-19 (acute and convalescent) were obtained from the United States, Italy and Spain. Sample material is recorded as cDNA or gDNA derived from T cells, B-cell-depleted T cells, or PBMCs.

How the authors handled the data: Amplification of reference gene primers was used by the study to estimate nucleated cell counts. Generated by immunoSEQ multiplex PCR, the TCRdb table keeps only in-frame clones and is missing some. The DNA gave D and trimming, while V, J and clone size come from that table. Seen here are under 300,000 clones, just over 85% observed once, and the top ten hold around 3%. The CDR3 runs 16 residues. The chain has TRBV21-1 and TRBJ2-1; the DNA was not used to check the table's D call, TRBD2. TRBV21-1 is a recognized pseudogene. The TCR comes from a woman aged 25 to 39 with active or convalescent COVID-19. Material for sequencing was peripheral blood. CDR3 bases: TGTGCCAGCAGTCCCCTGCGGGATAGCTCCTACAATGAGCAGTTCTTC. Protein: CASSPLRDSSYNEQFF.